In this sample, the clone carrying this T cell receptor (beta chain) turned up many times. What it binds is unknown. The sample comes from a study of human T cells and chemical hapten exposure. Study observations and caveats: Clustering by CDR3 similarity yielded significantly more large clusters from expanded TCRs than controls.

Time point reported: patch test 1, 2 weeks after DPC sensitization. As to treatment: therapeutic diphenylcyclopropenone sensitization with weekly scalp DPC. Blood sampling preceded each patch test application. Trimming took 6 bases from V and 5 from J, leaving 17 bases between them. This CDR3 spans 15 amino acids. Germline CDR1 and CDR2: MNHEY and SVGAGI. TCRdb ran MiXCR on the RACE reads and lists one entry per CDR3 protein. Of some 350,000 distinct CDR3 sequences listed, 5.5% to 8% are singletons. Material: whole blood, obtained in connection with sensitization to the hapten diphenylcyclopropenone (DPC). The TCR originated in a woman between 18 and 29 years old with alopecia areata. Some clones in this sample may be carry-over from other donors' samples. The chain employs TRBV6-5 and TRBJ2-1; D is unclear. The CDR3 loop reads CASSPILGFHNEQFF. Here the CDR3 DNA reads TGTGCCAGCAGCCCCATATTAGGTTTCCACAATGAGCAGTTCTTC.